This record concerns one T cell receptor beta chain sequence. There are 11 residues in the CDR3. CDR1 and CDR2 (germline): ENHRY, SYGVKD. V was clipped by 0 bases and J by 5 bases, with 2 bases between them. The data were obtained in a study of blood T cell repertoires in COVID-19. In the study's own analysis: Cell counts per sample came from amplifying reference gene primers. Profiling relied on immunoSEQ multiplex PCR, and the TCRdb table lists in-frame clones only, not all of them. V, J and clone size derive from that table, while D and trimming were established from the DNA sequence. Of approximately 350,000 clones detected, more than 80% appear once; the ten largest clones hold over 1%.

Sequenced input: peripheral blood. This receptor was taken from a man aged 35 to 55 with acute or convalescent COVID-19. The V call is TRBV10-3, the J call TRBJ2-7; D is unclear. DNA of the CDR3: TGTGCCATCAGTGAGTCCAACGAGCAGTACTTC. Amino acid sequence: CAISESNEQYF.